Reported below is one T cell receptor (beta chain). Its antigen remains undetermined. No clone much larger than this one lies a single base away; base qualities are absent. The trial excluded patients who had a history of autoimmune disease or who were on systemic immunosuppression. In every dose cohort, peripheral blood was drawn for TCR sequencing at baseline, cycle 4 day 1, and cycle 7 day 1. Samples were obtained from an open-label, multicenter, first-in-human phase I dose-escalation trial of ivuxolimab. Adults with locally advanced or metastatic melanoma, renal cell carcinoma, hepatocellular carcinoma or head and neck squamous cell carcinoma were enrolled in the trial. Before TCR sequencing, CD4+ T cells and CD8+ T cells from peripheral blood were sorted into separate populations. Genomic DNA was extracted from sorted cells for sequencing of the TCRbeta CDR3 region. The immunoSEQ Assay was used for sequencing of TCRbeta CDR3 regions. What TCRdb holds here is the immuneACCESS table cut down to in-frame rearrangements. Part of the clones is not present; checked against another copy, under half of the missing clones reflect an unresolved V gene, and the others are unexplained. Counted in this sample were nearly 50,000 clones; around 90% of them appeared once. Under 2.5% of the sample is held by the ten biggest clonotypes.

This sample is part of a study of OX40 agonist ivuxolimab in advanced cancers. Context from the whole study: Ivuxolimab was an agonistic, fully human IgG2 monoclonal antibody directed against OX40 (CD134), a costimulatory receptor. Intravenous ivuxolimab was administered to patients every 2 weeks at six dose levels: 0.01, 0.1, 0.3, 1.5, 3 and 10 mg/kg. Of the approximately 50 dose-escalation patients, hepatocellular carcinoma was present in about 20, melanoma in approximately 15, renal cell carcinoma in 9 and head and neck cancer in 9. In the dose-escalation cohort, 82.7% of patients were male, and the mean age was roughly 60 years, with a range of about 23 to 85. Patients were allowed to have had prior anti-PD-1, anti-PD-L1 or anti-CTLA-4 therapy, and approximately 43% of the dose-escalation patients had previously received checkpoint inhibitors. Partial responses were achieved by three dose-escalation patients, of whom one had hepatocellular carcinoma and two had cutaneous melanoma. Peripheral TCRbeta sequencing aimed to test whether ivuxolimab altered TCR sequence diversity and caused clonal T-cell expansion. The paper reports the monotherapy dose-escalation portion (N = 52 patients) of the phase I ivuxolimab trial.

As encoded in the germline V gene (reference sequence), CDR1 is SEHNR while CDR2 is FQNEAQ. From its cysteine to its phenylalanine, the CDR3 spans 16 amino acids. Only the CDR3 region is kept as DNA, spanning 48 bases read in frame from base 1. Trimming takes 1 base off V and 2 bases off J; junction bases not matched to a gene: 6. Study-wide findings and limitations: Which antigens the clonally expanded peripheral T cells were specific for was not determined. In partial responders in the 0.1-3.0 mg/kg groups, normalized peripheral clonal expansion was found to be among the lowest, especially among CD8+ T cells. At doses of 0.1 to 3.0 mg/kg, clonal expansion of both CD4+ and CD8+ T cells in blood was seen between baseline and week 6. After ivuxolimab, expanded clones were on average more numerous among CD8+ T cells than among CD4+ T cells. Low levels of normalized T-cell clonal expansion were also seen in some nonresponding patients.

The chain is assembled from TRBV7-9 and TRBJ2-7; 9 central nucleotides agree with TRBD1. This receptor was taken from an adult with an advanced solid tumor such as melanoma, head and neck, liver or kidney cancer. Source: CD4+ or CD8+ T cells sorted from blood, taken in a trial of the OX40 agonist ivuxolimab. The CDR3 corresponds to CASSLGGTGLAYEQYF. The nucleotide sequence is TGTGCCAGCAGCTTAGGTGGGACAGGGCTAGCCTACGAGCAGTACTTC. The entire variable domain, with the stretches around the CDR3 drawn from the reference TRBV7-9 and TRBJ2-7 proteins, is DTGVSQNPRHKITKRGQNVTFRCDPISEHNRLYWYRQTLGQGPEFLTYFQNEAQLEKSRLLSDRFSAERPKGSFSTLEIQRTEQGDSAMYLCASSLGGTGLAYEQYFGPGTRLTVT.